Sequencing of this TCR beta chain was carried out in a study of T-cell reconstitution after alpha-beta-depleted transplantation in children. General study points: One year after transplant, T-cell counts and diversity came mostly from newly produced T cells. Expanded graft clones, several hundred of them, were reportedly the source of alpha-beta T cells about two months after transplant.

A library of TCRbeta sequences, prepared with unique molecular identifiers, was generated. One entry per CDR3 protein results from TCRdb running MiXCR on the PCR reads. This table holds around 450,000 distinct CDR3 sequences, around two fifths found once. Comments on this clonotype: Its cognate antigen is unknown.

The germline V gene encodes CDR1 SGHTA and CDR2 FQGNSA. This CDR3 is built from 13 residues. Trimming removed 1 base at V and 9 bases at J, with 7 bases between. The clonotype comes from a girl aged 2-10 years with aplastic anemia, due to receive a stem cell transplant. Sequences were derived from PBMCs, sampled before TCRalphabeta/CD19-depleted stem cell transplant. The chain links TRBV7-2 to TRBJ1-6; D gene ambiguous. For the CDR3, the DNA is TGTGCCAGCAGCTTAGAAATCGTTTCACCCCTCCACTTT. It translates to CASSLEIVSPLHF.